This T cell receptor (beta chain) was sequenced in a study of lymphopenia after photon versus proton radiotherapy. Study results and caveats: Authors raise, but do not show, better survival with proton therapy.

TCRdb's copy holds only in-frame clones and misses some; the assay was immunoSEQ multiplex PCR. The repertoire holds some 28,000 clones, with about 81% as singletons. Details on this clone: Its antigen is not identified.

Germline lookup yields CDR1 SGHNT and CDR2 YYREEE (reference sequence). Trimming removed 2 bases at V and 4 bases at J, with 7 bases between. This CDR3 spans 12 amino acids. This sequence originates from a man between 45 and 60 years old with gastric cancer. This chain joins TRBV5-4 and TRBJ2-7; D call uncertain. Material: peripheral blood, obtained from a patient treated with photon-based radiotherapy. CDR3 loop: CASSLFGYEQYV. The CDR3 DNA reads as TGTGCCAGCAGCTTATTTGGATACGAGCAGTACGTC.